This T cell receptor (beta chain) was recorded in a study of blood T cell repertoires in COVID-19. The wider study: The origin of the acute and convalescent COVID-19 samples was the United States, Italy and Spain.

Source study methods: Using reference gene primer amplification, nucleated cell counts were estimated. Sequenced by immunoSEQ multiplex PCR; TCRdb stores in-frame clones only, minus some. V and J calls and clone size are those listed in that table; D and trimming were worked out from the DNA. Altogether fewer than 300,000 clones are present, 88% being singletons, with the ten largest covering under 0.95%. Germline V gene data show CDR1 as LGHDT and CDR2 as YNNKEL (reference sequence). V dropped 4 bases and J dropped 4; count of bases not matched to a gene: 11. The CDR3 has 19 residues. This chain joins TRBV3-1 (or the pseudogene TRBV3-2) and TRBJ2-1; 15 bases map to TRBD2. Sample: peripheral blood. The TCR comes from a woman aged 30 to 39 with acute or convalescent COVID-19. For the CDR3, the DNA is TGTGCCAGCAGCCGAACGTTTGGGACTAGCGGGAGGCCATACAATGAGCAGTTCTTC. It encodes CASSRTFGTSGRPYNEQFF.